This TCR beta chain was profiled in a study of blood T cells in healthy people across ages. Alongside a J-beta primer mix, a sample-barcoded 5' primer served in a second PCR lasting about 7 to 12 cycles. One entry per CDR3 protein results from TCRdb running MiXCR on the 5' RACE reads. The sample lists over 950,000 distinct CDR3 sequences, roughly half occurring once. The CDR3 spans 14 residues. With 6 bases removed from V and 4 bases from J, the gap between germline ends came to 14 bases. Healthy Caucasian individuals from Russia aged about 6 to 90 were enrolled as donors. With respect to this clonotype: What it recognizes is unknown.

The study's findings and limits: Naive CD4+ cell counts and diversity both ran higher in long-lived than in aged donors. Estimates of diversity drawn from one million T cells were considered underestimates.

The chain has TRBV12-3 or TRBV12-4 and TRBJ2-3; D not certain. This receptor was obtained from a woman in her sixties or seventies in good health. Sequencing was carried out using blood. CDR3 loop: CASRPTASADTQYF. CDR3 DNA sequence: TGTGCCAGCAGGCCCACAGCCAGCGCAGATACGCAGTATTTT.